This T cell receptor beta chain is drawn from a study of tumor-infiltrating lymphocytes in primary liver carcinoma. Study results and caveats: Only about 7.5-24% of top clones appeared in all five tumor regions.

Germline CDR1 is DFQATT and CDR2 is SNEGSKA (reference sequence). The V and J ends lost 3 bases and 1 base respectively, with 9 bases between them. The CDR3 sequence is 13 residues long. With a constant-region primer, TCR beta cDNA was made from 450 to 500 ng of total RNA. ARM-PCR was slightly modified, and three nested multiplex PCR rounds with it gave rise to the TCR beta libraries. PCR rounds one and two used TRBV1-TRBV30 forward primers with a C-beta reverse primer for around 11 cycles each. TCRdb processed the multiplex PCR reads anew with MiXCR; each CDR3 protein has one entry. The sample lists more than 95,000 distinct CDR3 sequences; 64% were seen once. The source material, about 17-31 mg of unsorted bulk tissue, was used to co-extract RNA and DNA. Each tumor sample had over 80% viable tumor cells. Regarding this clonotype: Its cognate antigen is unknown.

The sequencing sample was made of liver tumor tissue from sampling region 3. Specified subset: tumor region T3, left-lateral pole. This TCR derives from a woman aged 55 to 70 with primary liver carcinoma and hepatitis B virus infection. The J gene is TRBJ1-2, the V gene TRBV20-1; no reliable D call. The chain's CDR3 is CSASSDFNYGYTF. The CDR3 bases are TGCAGTGCTAGTTCAGATTTTAACTATGGCTACACCTTC.